Sequencing of this TCR beta chain was carried out in a study of blood T cell repertoires in COVID-19. TCRdb keeps only in-frame clones here, not all; method: immunoSEQ multiplex PCR. Of over 75,000 clones listed, 75% to 95% were seen once; the top ten hold approximately 2.2%. Germline assignment: CDR1 MRHNA and CDR2 SNTAGT. The CDR3 extends over 14 amino acids. The J segment lost 3 bases and the V segment lost 6 bases, leaving 3 bases of the junction unmatched. The rearrangement joins TRBV6-4 to TRBJ2-3, with TRBD2 matching over 10 bases. The origin of this receptor is a human donor with active COVID-19. The donor label of this sample is uncertain. Sequencing was done on a sample of peripheral blood. CDR3 sequence: CASSEAGGTDTQYF. The CDR3 bases are TGTGCCAGCAGCGAAGCGGGGGGGACAGATACGCAGTATTTT.